These T cell receptor beta chains were read from a single sample in a study of cytomegalovirus exposure and HLA in healthy donors. TCRdb's table, derived via immunoSEQ multiplex PCR, lists solely in-frame clones and lacks some. Among 150,000 to 200,000 clones, around 81% were seen once, and the ten largest hold 2% to 2.5%. Sequencing was performed on PBMCs. The receptors were sampled from a young woman in good health and CMV-seronegative. The CDR3 runs from the conserved cysteine through the conserved F or W. Where a row states a size, it is once, few, many or the class of an expanded clone; other rows omit it.

CASGFSRSEAFF	.	TRBV12-5	TRBJ1-1
CASSLDWSGAGYEQYF	.	TRBV5-1	TRBJ2-7
CASNTGGVSGSYEQYF	.	TRBV5-4	TRBJ2-7
CASSYRPGVTGELFF	.	TRBV6-5	TRBJ2-2
CASSANPRDYEQYF	.	TRBV19	TRBJ2-7
CASNRDRGGYYGYTF	.	TRBV6-1	TRBJ1-2
CASSLARTGGETQYF	once	TRBV5-1	TRBJ2-5
CASSYRTTGASPLHF	once	TRBV6-5	TRBJ1-6
CASSPPSGSSYNEQFF	few	TRBV18	TRBJ2-1
CASSNPPGPEAFF	.	TRBV5-1	TRBJ1-1
CASSVWGGSYNEQFF	once	TRBV9	TRBJ2-1